This TCR beta chain was observed in a study of T-cell reconstitution after alpha-beta-depleted transplantation in children. Whole-study findings and limits: By about two months after transplant, alpha-beta T cells reportedly arose from several hundred graft clones that had expanded.

Unique molecular identifiers featured in how the TCRbeta library was prepared. Each CDR3 protein is one row after TCRdb ran MiXCR on the PCR reads. The sample lists about 350,000 distinct CDR3 sequences, under 20% occurring once. The length of the CDR3 is 15 residues. V lost 3 bases, J lost 2 bases, and 14 bases lay in between. From germline, CDR1 is SNHLY and CDR2 FYNNEI. This clonotype was counted a few times. Its target is not known. The TCR comes from a male patient aged 2-9 years who had a stem cell transplant for acute lymphoblastic leukemia, so the T cells may come from the graft donor. V gene TRBV2 combines with J gene TRBJ2-7; D possibly corresponds to TRBD2 (5 bases). The material sequenced was PBMCs, mostly from graft donor cells, taken 360 days after TCRalphabeta/CD19-depleted stem cell transplant. The CDR3 spells CASSEATGFAYEQYF. The CDR3 DNA follows: TGTGCCAGCAGTGAGGCCACGGGATTTGCCTACGAGCAGTACTTC.